These T cell receptor beta chains were read from a single sample in a study of human T cells and chemical hapten exposure. TCRdb used MiXCR to reprocess the RACE reads, holding one entry per CDR3 protein. The sample includes more than 250,000 distinct CDR3 sequences, roughly 8.9% of them seen just once. The sequenced sample was whole blood, obtained in connection with sensitization to the hapten diphenylcyclopropenone (DPC). The source is a woman between 35 and 50 years old with alopecia areata. Some clones in this sample may be carry-over from other donors' samples. Each CDR3 is given with its conserved first and last residue. D genes are given only for firm matches. The listing skips clone size in some rows; elsewhere it reads once, few, many or a size class.

few	TRBJ2-1	TRBD2	TRBV7-2	CASSLVSLAGEAGEQFF	TGTGCCAGCAGCTTAGTGTCGCTAGCGGGGGAAGCTGGTGAGCAGTTCTTC
.	TRBJ2-1	TRBD2	TRBV5-1	CASSLVPAGAYNEQFF	TGCGCCAGCAGCTTGGTCCCAGCGGGGGCCTACAATGAGCAGTTCTTC
few	TRBJ2-2	.	TRBV7-3	CASSSLGERTGELFF	TGTGCCAGCAGCTCTTTAGGGGAAAGAACCGGGGAGCTGTTTTTT
few	TRBJ2-3	TRBD2	TRBV28	CASSRIAGGPSRTDTQYF	TGTGCCAGCAGTCGCATAGCGGGAGGGCCCTCGCGCACAGATACGCAGTATTTT
few	TRBJ1-2	TRBD1	TRBV6-1	CASSADREIFKAGYTF	TGTGCCAGCAGTGCAGACAGGGAGATCTTTAAGGCTGGCTACACCTTC
many	TRBJ1-3	TRBD1	TRBV20-1	CSARTGAGNTIYF	TGCAGTGCTAGGACAGGGGCTGGAAACACCATATATTTT
few	TRBJ1-6	.	TRBV11-2	CASSLGAGVSSYNSPLHF	TGTGCCAGCAGCTTAGGGGCAGGGGTCAGCTCCTATAATTCACCCCTCCACTTT
many	TRBJ1-2	.	TRBV28	CASSFGGPGDYGYTF	TGTGCCAGCAGTTTCGGGGGGCCAGGTGACTATGGCTACACCTTC
.	TRBJ2-7	TRBD1	TRBV5-6	CASSFDPQGAMYEQYF	TGTGCCAGCAGCTTTGACCCACAGGGGGCAATGTACGAGCAGTACTTC
many	TRBJ1-6	.	TRBV27	CASSLREGGNSPLHF	TGTGCCAGCAGTTTGAGGGAGGGTGGAAATTCACCCCTCCACTTT
.	TRBJ2-5	.	TRBV7-2	CASSLVGGRGPETQYF	TGTGCCAGCAGCTTAGTGGGTGGCAGGGGTCCAGAGACCCAGTACTTC
many	TRBJ2-5	.	TRBV28	CASSFQRGLETQYF	TGTGCCAGCAGCTTCCAACGGGGGCTGGAGACCCAGTACTTC
many	TRBJ2-2	.	TRBV29-1	CSVGGNTGELFF	TGCAGCGTTGGCGGGAACACCGGGGAGCTGTTTTTT
.	TRBJ2-3	TRBD1	TRBV7-2	CASSLVGTGTDTQYF	TGTGCCAGCAGCTTAGTCGGGACAGGGACAGATACGCAGTATTTT
few	TRBJ2-2	.	TRBV20-1	CSARDLVAGELFF	TGCAGTGCTAGAGATCTAGTGGCCGGGGAGCTGTTTTTT
.	TRBJ1-5	TRBD1	TRBV10-3	CAISKDRGDQPQHF	TGTGCCATCAGTAAGGACAGGGGGGATCAGCCCCAGCATTTT
few	TRBJ1-1	TRBD1	TRBV12-3/TRBV12-4	CASSLRQGLDTEAFF	TGTGCCAGCAGTTTAAGACAGGGGTTAGACACTGAAGCTTTCTTT
many	TRBJ2-3	.	TRBV15	CATSSLGRTGADTQYF	TGTGCCACCAGCAGCTTGGGCCGCACGGGGGCAGATACGCAGTATTTT
few	TRBJ1-6	.	TRBV28	CASSGVRTIYNSPLHF	TGTGCCAGCAGTGGGGTCAGGACCATATATAATTCACCCCTCCACTTT
many	TRBJ2-1	TRBD2	TRBV5-1	CASSSSRLAGGNEQFF	TGCGCCAGCAGCTCGTCCCGACTAGCGGGAGGAAATGAGCAGTTCTTC
.	TRBJ2-2	.	TRBV6-1	CASIQGRTGELFF	TGTGCCAGCATACAGGGACGAACCGGGGAGCTGTTTTTT
few	TRBJ2-1	TRBD2	TRBV15	CATSSPGLAGLYEQFF	TGTGCCACCAGCAGCCCGGGACTAGCGGGATTGTATGAGCAGTTCTTC
many	TRBJ1-1	.	TRBV7-9	CASMLTENTEAFF	TGTGCCAGCATGCTGACGGAGAACACTGAAGCTTTCTTT
many	TRBJ2-7	.	TRBV29-1	CSVQKQGAGGRAGYEQYF	TGCAGCGTACAAAAACAGGGGGCTGGCGGGAGGGCCGGGTACGAGCAGTACTTC
many	TRBJ2-1	TRBD2	TRBV29-1	CSVEVGLAGESSYNEQFF	TGCAGCGTTGAAGTGGGACTAGCGGGAGAGAGCTCCTACAATGAGCAGTTCTTC
few	TRBJ2-1	TRBD2	TRBV7-2	CASSSLSGTIRPKEQFF	TGTGCCAGCAGCTCACTATCCGGGACTATCCGTCCTAAGGAGCAGTTCTTC
few	TRBJ2-3	.	TRBV7-2	CASSLFPTPDTQYF	TGTGCCAGCAGCCTTTTCCCGACTCCCGATACGCAGTATTTT